This T cell receptor beta chain was observed in a study of PD-1 blockade in classical Hodgkin lymphoma. General study points: Before treatment, TCR diversity in newly diagnosed patients was reportedly lower than in healthy donors. Whatever underlies the repertoire differences (possibly disease activity or prior therapy) remains undefined.

The germline V and J ends were trimmed by 7 bases and 1 base, with 7 bases remaining between them. In germline, CDR1 is SNHLY, CDR2 FYNNEI. This CDR3 is 13 amino acids long. Notes on this clone: Its antigen is undetermined.

Produced via immunoSEQ multiplex PCR; TCRdb's table is partial and in-frame only. The sample records about 15,000 clones, about 86% being singletons. Indicated time point: newly diagnosed, previously untreated cHL patient sample. Magnetic negative selection served to purify CD4+ T cells out of PBMCs that had been thawed. Serving as comparison were PBMCs from newly diagnosed, untreated classical Hodgkin lymphoma, which were sequenced alongside the relapsed/refractory trial patients. The rearrangement uses TRBV2 and TRBJ2-2; the D is unclear. Sequenced sample: CD4+ T cells from blood. The sequence was collected from a human donor with classical Hodgkin lymphoma. The CDR3 reads CASNMENTGELFF. CDR3 DNA sequence: TGTGCCAGCAATATGGAGAACACCGGGGAGCTGTTTTTT.